This T cell receptor (beta chain) was sequenced in a study of blood T cell repertoires in COVID-19. Study as a whole: The United States, Italy and Spain were the sources of the acute and convalescent COVID-19 samples. T cells, B-cell-depleted T cells, or PBMCs supplied cDNA or gDNA.

As processed by the authors: Amplified reference gene primers provided the basis for estimating nucleated cell counts. Using immunoSEQ multiplex PCR, the repertoire was profiled, and TCRdb retains in-frame clones only, with some absent. The DNA was the basis for D and trimming; V, J and clone size are from that table. There are over 250,000 clones in the sample; under 90% occur only once, and 2% to 2.5% lies in the top ten. This CDR3 has 15 residues. Germline assignment: CDR1 MNHEY and CDR2 SVGAGI. V shed 6 bases, J shed 3 bases, and the junction held 7 bases outside the gene matches. This clone occurred a few times.

The chain joins TRBV6-5 to TRBJ1-5; TRBD1 matches 8 bases. The receptor was isolated from a man between 45 and 60 years old with acute or convalescent COVID-19. Sequencing was carried out using peripheral blood. This chain's CDR3 is CASSPTDRANQPQHF. In DNA form, the CDR3 reads TGTGCCAGCAGCCCAACGGACAGGGCCAATCAGCCCCAGCATTTT.